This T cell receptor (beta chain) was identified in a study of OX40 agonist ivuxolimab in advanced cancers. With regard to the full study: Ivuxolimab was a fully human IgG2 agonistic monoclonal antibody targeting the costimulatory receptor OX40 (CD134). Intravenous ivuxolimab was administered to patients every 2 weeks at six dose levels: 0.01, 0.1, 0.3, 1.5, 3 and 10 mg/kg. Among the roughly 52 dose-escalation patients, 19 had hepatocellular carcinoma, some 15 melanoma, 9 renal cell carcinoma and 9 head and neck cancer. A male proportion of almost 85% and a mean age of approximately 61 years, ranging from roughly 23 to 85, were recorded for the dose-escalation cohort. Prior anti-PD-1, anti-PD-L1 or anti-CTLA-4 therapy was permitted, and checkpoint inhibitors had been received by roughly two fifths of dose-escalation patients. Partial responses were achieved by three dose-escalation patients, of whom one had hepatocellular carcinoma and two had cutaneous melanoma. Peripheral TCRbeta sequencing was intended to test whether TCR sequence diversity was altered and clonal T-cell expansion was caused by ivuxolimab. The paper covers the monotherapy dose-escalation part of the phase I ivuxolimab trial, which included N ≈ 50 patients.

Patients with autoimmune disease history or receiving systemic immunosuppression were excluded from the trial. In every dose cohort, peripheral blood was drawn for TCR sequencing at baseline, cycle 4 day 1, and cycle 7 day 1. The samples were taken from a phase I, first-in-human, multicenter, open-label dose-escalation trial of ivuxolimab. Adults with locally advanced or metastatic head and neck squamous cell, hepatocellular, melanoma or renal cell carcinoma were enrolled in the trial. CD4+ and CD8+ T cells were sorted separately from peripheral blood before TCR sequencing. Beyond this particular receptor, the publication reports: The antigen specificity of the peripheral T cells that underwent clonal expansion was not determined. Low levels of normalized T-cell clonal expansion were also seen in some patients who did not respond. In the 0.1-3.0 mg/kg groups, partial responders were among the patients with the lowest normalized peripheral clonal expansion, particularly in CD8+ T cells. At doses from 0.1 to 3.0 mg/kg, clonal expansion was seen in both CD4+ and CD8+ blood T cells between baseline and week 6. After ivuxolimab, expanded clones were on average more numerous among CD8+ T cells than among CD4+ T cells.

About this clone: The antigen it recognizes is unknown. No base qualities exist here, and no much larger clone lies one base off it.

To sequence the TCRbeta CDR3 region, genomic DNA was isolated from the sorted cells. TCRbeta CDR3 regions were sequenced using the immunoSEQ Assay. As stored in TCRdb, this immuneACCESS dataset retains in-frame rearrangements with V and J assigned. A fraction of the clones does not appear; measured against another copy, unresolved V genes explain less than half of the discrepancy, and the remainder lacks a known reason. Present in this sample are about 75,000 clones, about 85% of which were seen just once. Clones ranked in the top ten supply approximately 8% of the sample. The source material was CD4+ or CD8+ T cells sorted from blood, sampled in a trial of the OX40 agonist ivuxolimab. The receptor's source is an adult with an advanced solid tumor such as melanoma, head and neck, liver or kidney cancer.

At the DNA level, the sequence is TGTGCCAGCAGCGCCTCAGGGGGCGGTACTGAAGCTTTCTTT. Translated, it reads CASSASGGGTEAFF. The chain is assembled from TRBV5-4 and TRBJ1-1; a stretch of 8 junction bases matches TRBD1. From cysteine to phenylalanine, the CDR3 is 14 amino acids long. Only CDR3 DNA is held: 42 bases, read in frame from base 1. The germline V end is reduced by 4 bases and the J end by 5 bases; junction bases left unmatched: 7. Via the germline V gene (reference sequence), CDR1 is SGHNT and CDR2 YYREEE.